This T cell receptor beta chain was documented in a study of shared clonotypes between healthy human individuals. Findings and limits, study-wide: An expected dependence of interdonor clonotype sharing on sequencing depth was noted.

Terminally differentiated effector memory CD45RA+ cells were excluded from the naive CD8 cells, which were CD45RO-negative and positively selected for CCR7. A remark on this clone: What it binds is unknown.

Profiling relied on immunoSEQ multiplex PCR, and the TCRdb table lists in-frame clones only, not all of them. Of around 1.9 million clones in the sample, just under 95% were seen once. The V segment lost 6 bases and the J segment 4 bases; nucleotides outside the gene matches: 5. Per germline, CDR1 SGHAT and CDR2 FQNNGV. This CDR3 has 13 residues. The clonotype was recovered from a man in his late teens or twenties in good health. Some clones in this sample may be carry-over from other donors' samples. This sequence joins TRBV11-2 and TRBJ1-1; 7 bases align to TRBD1. The specimen was naive CD8+ T cells from PBMCs. The CDR3 is CASSLQGITEAFF. The CDR3 bases are TGTGCCAGCAGTCTACAGGGGATCACTGAAGCTTTCTTT. Filled out from reference TRBV11-2 and TRBJ1-1, the complete variable domain reads EAGVAQSPRYKIIEKRQSVAFWCNPISGHATLYWYQQILGQGPKLLIQFQNNGVVDDSQLPKDRFSAERLKGVDSTLKIQPAKLEDSAVYLCASSLQGITEAFFGQGTRLTVV.